The 4 T cell receptor beta chains presented below share a single source sample, sequenced in a study of radiation and T cells in renal cell carcinoma (dated by TCRdb to about 2020). Taken with the paper, the label for time point translates to: blood 4 weeks post-SBRT, at nephrectomy. What the treatment or condition label conveys for this sample: 15 Gy SBRT to primary tumor, nephrectomy 4 weeks later. The library relied on the immunoSEQ multiplex PCR assay. In its TCRdb copy, this immuneACCESS table keeps in-frame sequences only and misses some clones. Where compared with another copy, unresolved V genes explain less than half of these, and the others have no known cause. This sample comprises some 150,000 clones, about 88% of them detected only once. 17% of the sample is taken by the ten largest. The specimen was blood, collected from a patient whose treatment included radiotherapy and nephrectomy. The receptors here all came from a woman aged 45-65 years with renal cell carcinoma.

The CDR3 spells CEARLGSTEAFF. CDR3 coding DNA: TGTGAGGCAAGACTAGGGAGCACTGAAGCTTTCTTT. The chain employs TRBV28 and TRBJ1-1, with unresolved D. The CDR3 covers 12 residues. Germline V lookup: CDR1 MDHEN, CDR2 SYDVKM.

This chain's CDR3 is CASSPGTGGANYGYTF. In DNA form, the CDR3 reads TGTGCCAGCAGCCCCGGGACAGGGGGTGCTAACTATGGCTACACCTTC. This sequence joins TRBV6-6 and TRBJ1-2; 11 bases fit TRBD1. Germline V lookup: CDR1 MNHNY, CDR2 SVGAGI (reference sequence). The V and J ends lost 6 bases and 0 bases, in that order; junction bases with no gene match: 6. CDR3 length: 16 amino acids.

The chain recombines TRBV25-1 with TRBJ2-5; 9 positions match TRBD2. This CDR3 spans 15 amino acids. CDR1 and CDR2 from the germline V gene are MGHDK and SYGVNS. Trimming took 2 bases from V and 5 from J; bases not matched to a gene: 6. This CDR3 reads CASSESLAGLETQYF. The CDR3 DNA is TGTGCCAGCAGTGAAAGTCTAGCGGGGCTGGAGACCCAGTACTTC. Full variable domain (remainder filled in from reference TRBV25-1 and TRBJ2-5): EADIYQTPRYLVIGTGKKITLECSQTMGHDKMYWYQQDPGMELHLIHYSYGVNSTEKGDLSSESTVSRIRTEHFPLTLESARPSHTSQYLCASSESLAGLETQYFGPGTRLLVL.

The genes are TRBV6-1 and TRBJ1-4, with 9 bases identical to TRBD1. Germline loops: CDR1 MNHNS, CDR2 SASEGT. The CDR3 totals 14 residues. The V gene end was trimmed by 6 bases and the J gene end by 5 bases; junction bases not matched to a gene: 4. CDR3 residues: CASRWGTGNEKLFF. In nucleotides, the CDR3 is TGTGCCAGCAGATGGGGGACAGGGAATGAAAAACTGTTTTTT.